This T cell receptor beta chain was profiled in a study of blood T cell repertoires in COVID-19. Background on the study: Both acute and convalescent COVID-19 samples were obtained from the United States, Italy and Spain.

CDR1 and CDR2 from the germline V gene are SGHRS and YFSETQ. The CDR3 has 15 amino acids. V lost 3 bases to trimming and J lost 2 bases, with 15 bases between them. Study processing details: Scientists estimated how many nucleated cells there were by amplifying reference gene primers. Sequencing used immunoSEQ multiplex PCR; TCRdb keeps in-frame clones, though not all of them. The DNA was the basis for D and trimming; V, J and clone size are from that table. This sample has some 170,000 clones; 82% occur once, and the top ten carry roughly 8.1%. This TCR came from a woman aged 70 to 79 with acute or convalescent COVID-19. Sequences were obtained from peripheral blood. The chain has TRBV5-1 and TRBJ2-7; D may be TRBD1 (6 bases). CDR3 sequence (DNA): TGCGCCAGCAGCTCGGACAGTACCTATACCTACGAGCAGTACTTC. It specifies CASSSDSTYTYEQYF.